This T cell receptor (beta chain) appears in the sequencing data of a study of OX40 agonist ivuxolimab in advanced cancers. Study overall: Age averaged approximately 60 years (range roughly 20 to 90), and 70% to 85% were male.

Germline V gene data show CDR1 as SEHNR and CDR2 as FQNEAQ (reference sequence). The length of the CDR3 is 16 residues. The germline V and J ends were trimmed by 7 bases and 0 bases, with 16 bases remaining between them. Produced via immunoSEQ multiplex PCR; TCRdb's table is partial and in-frame only. In the table there are about 79,000 clones, more than 80% of which are singletons. The chain recombines TRBV7-9 with TRBJ2-1, with D maybe TRBD2 (5 bases). The clonotype originates from an adult with an advanced solid tumor such as melanoma, head and neck, liver or kidney cancer. The sample here was CD4+ or CD8+ T cells sorted from blood, taken in a trial of the OX40 agonist ivuxolimab. CDR3 in DNA: TGTGCCAGCAACCTCGCCCCGGGGAGCTCCTACAATGAGCAGTTCTTC. It codes for CASNLAPGSSYNEQFF.